This T cell receptor (beta chain) was captured in a study of CD8 T cells in ankylosing spondylitis. General observations from the study: In ankylosing spondylitis blood, a motif of 7 to 9 highly homologous TCR beta variants appeared characteristic. Disease-associated clones were CD8+ and fairly uncommon in peripheral blood. In the blood and synovial fluid of reactive arthritis, some motif variants had been previously reported.

A note on this clonotype: What it binds is not known.

MiXCR was run by TCRdb on the 5' RACE reads, yielding one entry per CDR3 protein. The sample carries some 240,000 distinct CDR3 sequences, 20% to 30% recorded once. Source material: blood, either unsorted or a sorted T cell fraction (not recorded which). The receptor was derived from a male donor with ankylosing spondylitis or in good health (not recorded which).

The CDR3 bases are TGCAGTGCTAGAGGACTAGCGGGGGTAGGAAGGGAGCTGTTTTTT. As protein: CSARGLAGVGRELFF. The chain joins TRBV20-1 to TRBJ2-2; 12 bases are shared with TRBD2. Germline CDR1 and CDR2: DFQATT and SNEGSKA (reference sequence). The ends lost 1 base at V and 9 bases at J; junction bases unmatched: 6. CDR3 length equals 15 residues.